This T cell receptor delta chain was identified during a study of γδ T cells in repeated Plasmodium falciparum infection. To note about this clone: This likely reflects a read error, since a far larger clone is one base away. The sample has other DNA sequences that encode this CDR3 too.

CDR1 TSWWSYY and CDR2 QGS come from the germline V gene. The CDR3 consists of 19 residues. TCRdb re-called the multiplex PCR reads with CATT. The sample has 75,000 to 100,000 delta-chain clones, approximately 1.5% seen once. Bulk repertoires came from Vgamma9/Vdelta2+ or Vdelta2-negative gammadelta T cells flow-sorted from PBMC. Sequencing was performed on gamma-delta T cells from blood. The clonotype comes from a pool of human donors (malaria-infected and uninfected, not separated). The V and J genes are TRDV1 and TRDJ1; 7 nucleotides line up with TRDD3. Since TCRdb gives no J gene, matching the DNA to germline was used here to assign it. This CDR3 is CALGEGPRTTGAHTDKLIF. The CDR3 nucleotides read TGCGCTCTTGGGGAAGGTCCCCGAACGACTGGGGCCCACACCGATAAACTCATCTTT.